These T cell receptor beta chains were read from a single sample in a study of blood T cell repertoires in COVID-19. The protocol was immunoSEQ multiplex PCR, while the TCRdb copy is restricted to in-frame clones and leaves out a portion. The table has fewer than 650,000 clones, 85% to 90% seen once. Sequencing input: peripheral blood. The source of these receptors is a woman in her forties or fifties with COVID-19, enrolled during active disease. The CDR3 runs from the conserved cysteine through the conserved F or W. The order of the fields is V gene, J gene, CDR3 protein.

>TRBV6-5|TRBJ1-2
CASMRAGAWNYGYTF
>TRBV2|TRBJ2-5
CASSGGLGEGSGETQYF
>TRBV30|TRBJ1-6
CAWSRQGQSPLHF
>TRBV7-9|TRBJ1-4
CASSLERAKSEKLFF
>TRBV11-2|TRBJ1-2
CASSSPGGGYTF
>TRBV6-2/TRBV6-3|TRBJ1-1
CASSYSSGVTEAFF
>TRBV10-1|TRBJ2-7
CASSESVADEQYF
>TRBV15|TRBJ1-6
CATSRGSPTGLSF
>TRBV6-4|TRBJ1-1
CASSPLLGGEAFF
>TRBV7-6|TRBJ1-5
CASSNRQGSQPQHF
>TRBV27|TRBJ2-7
CASSPQDFQLGQPYEQYF
>TRBV10-3|TRBJ2-4
CAISDGTGKNIQYF
>TRBV10-3|TRBJ1-4
CAIGSDRAGEKLFF
>TRBV6-5|TRBJ2-5
CASSRLKETQYF
>TRBV6-5|TRBJ2-7
CASLDRGQSYEQYF
>TRBV9|TRBJ1-6
CASSVDPTYRVSPLHF
>TRBV9|TRBJ1-5
CASSPFLSNQPQHF
>TRBV27|TRBJ1-1
CASSFRENTEAFF
>TRBV3-1/TRBV3-2|TRBJ1-1
CASTRTGGSEAFF
>TRBV18|TRBJ2-6
CASSPIIGAGANVLTF
>TRBV7-2|TRBJ1-2
CASSFTKGYTF
>TRBV30|TRBJ2-7
CALQLGGLGGEQYF
>TRBV7-2|TRBJ2-1
CASSLEGTSGVGNEQFF
>TRBV18|TRBJ1-3
CASSPMTSSGNTIYF
>TRBV19|TRBJ2-1
CASSRGQYNEQFF
>TRBV7-2|TRBJ2-7
CASSYSSGGPYEQYF
>TRBV5-1|TRBJ1-6
CASSLMPGNSPLHF
>TRBV2|TRBJ2-5
CASGLGRVEETQYF
>TRBV18|TRBJ2-3
CASSPRGGWEDTQYF
>TRBV9|TRBJ1-4
CASSATGTSNEKLFF
>TRBV2|TRBJ1-1
CASRRAGQSKAFF
>TRBV6-2/TRBV6-3|TRBJ2-3
CASSHITGTHTTDTQYF
>TRBV6-6|TRBJ2-1
CASSYPGGQGINEQFF
>TRBV5-1|TRBJ2-2
CASSRTGGDTGELFF
>TRBV6-5|TRBJ2-7
CASTRIHEQYF
>TRBV29-1|TRBJ1-3
CSVTLQDSGNTIYF
>TRBV27|TRBJ1-1
CASGWTALMNTEAFF
>TRBV5-1|TRBJ2-7
CASSLSAGSTYEQYF
>TRBV12-3/TRBV12-4|TRBJ1-6
CASSFREDSPLHF
>TRBV6-5|TRBJ1-5
CASSYSHDQPQHF
>TRBV2|TRBJ2-1
CASSVQGNEQFF
>TRBV2|TRBJ1-5
CASSEDSLYQPQHF
>TRBV11-2|TRBJ1-1
CASSFSTGGETEAFF
>TRBV5-8|TRBJ1-6
CASSPGQGDNSPLHF
>TRBV19|TRBJ2-6
CASIGSGTPGANVLTF